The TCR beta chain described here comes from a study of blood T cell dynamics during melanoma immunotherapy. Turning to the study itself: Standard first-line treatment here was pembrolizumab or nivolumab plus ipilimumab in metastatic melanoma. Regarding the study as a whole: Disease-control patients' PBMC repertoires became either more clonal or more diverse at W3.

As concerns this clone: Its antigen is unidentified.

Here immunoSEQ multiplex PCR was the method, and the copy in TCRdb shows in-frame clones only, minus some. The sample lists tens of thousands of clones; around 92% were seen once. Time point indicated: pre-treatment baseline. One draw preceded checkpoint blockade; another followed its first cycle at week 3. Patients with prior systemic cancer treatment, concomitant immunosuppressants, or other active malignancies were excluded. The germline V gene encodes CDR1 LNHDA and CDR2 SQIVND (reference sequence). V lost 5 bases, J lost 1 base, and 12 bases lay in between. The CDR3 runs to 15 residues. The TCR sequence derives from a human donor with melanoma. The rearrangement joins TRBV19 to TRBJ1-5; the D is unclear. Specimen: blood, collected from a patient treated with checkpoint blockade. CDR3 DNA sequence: TGTGCCAGTAGTCCCCTTGGTGCAAGCAATCAGCCCCAGCATTTT. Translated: CASSPLGASNQPQHF.